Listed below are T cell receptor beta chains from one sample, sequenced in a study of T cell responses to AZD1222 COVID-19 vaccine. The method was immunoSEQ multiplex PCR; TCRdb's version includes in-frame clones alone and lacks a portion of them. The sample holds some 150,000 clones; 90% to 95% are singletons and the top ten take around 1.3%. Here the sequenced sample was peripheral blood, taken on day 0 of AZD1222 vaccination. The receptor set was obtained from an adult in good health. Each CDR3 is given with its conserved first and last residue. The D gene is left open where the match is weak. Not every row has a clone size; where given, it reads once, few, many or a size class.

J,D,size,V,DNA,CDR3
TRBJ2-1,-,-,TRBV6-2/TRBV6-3,TGTGCCAGCAGTCGTTGGGTTGGCAACTACAATGAGCAGTTCTTC,CASSRWVGNYNEQFF
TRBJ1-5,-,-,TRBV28,TGTGCCAGCACCGACGGGCCGTTCGGACAGCCCCAGCATTTT,CASTDGPFGQPQHF
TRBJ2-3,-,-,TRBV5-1,TGCGCCAGCAGCTTGAGGGCAGGGGGGCCAGATACGCAGTATTTT,CASSLRAGGPDTQYF
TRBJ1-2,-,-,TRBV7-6,TGTGCCAGCAGACTCCCCAGTCGACAGTCCTATGGCTACACCTTC,CASRLPSRQSYGYTF
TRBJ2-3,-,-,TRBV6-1,TGTGCCAGCAGTGAAGACCTTTTTGATACGCAGTATTTT,CASSEDLFDTQYF
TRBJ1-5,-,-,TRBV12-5,TGTGCTAGTGGCCCAACAGGGCAAAGCAATCAGCCCCAGCATTTT,CASGPTGQSNQPQHF
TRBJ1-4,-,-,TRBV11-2,TGTGCCAGCAGCCACGTAAGGACGGCGGTTGGTAAACTGTTTTTT,CASSHVRTAVGKLFF
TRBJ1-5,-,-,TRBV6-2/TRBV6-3,TGTGCCAGCAGTTATGAGGCAGGTGGCGGTCAGCCCCAGCATTTT,CASSYEAGGGQPQHF
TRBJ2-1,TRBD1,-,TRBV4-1,TGCGCCAGCAGCCAAAAAGACAGGGCAGGGTCCTACAATGAGCAGTTCTTC,CASSQKDRAGSYNEQFF
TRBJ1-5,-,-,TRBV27,TGTGCCAGCAGTTTATCGCGCAGGGGCGATCAGCCCCAGCATTTT,CASSLSRRGDQPQHF
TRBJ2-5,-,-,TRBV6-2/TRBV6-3,TGTGCCAGCAGTTACTCGTATCAGGAGACCCAGTACTTC,CASSYSYQETQYF
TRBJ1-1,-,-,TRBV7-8,TGTGCCAGCAGCTTACTGTTTGAAGCTTTCTTT,CASSLLFEAFF
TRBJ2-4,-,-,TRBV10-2,TGCGCCAGCAGTGACTCCCGAAGAACTCTAGCCAAAAACATTCAGTACTTC,CASSDSRRTLAKNIQYF
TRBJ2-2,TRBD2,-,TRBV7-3,TGTGCCAGCAGCTTAATGTCTAGCGGGAGTACCACCGGGGAGCTGTTTTTT,CASSLMSSGSTTGELFF
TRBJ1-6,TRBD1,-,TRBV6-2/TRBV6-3,TGTGCCAGCAGTTCTTTCTGGGACAGGGGTTATAATTCACCCCTCCACTTT,CASSSFWDRGYNSPLHF
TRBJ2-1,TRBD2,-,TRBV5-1,TGCGCCAGCAGCTTGGGCCTAGCGGACAATGAGCAGTTCTTC,CASSLGLADNEQFF
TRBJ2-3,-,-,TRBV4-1,TGCGCCAGCAGCCCCCTACCTCTACGGGGCCGGGATACGCAGTATTTT,CASSPLPLRGRDTQYF
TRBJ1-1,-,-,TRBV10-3,TGTGCCATCAGTGGGGGGAACACTGAAGCTTTCTTT,CAISGGNTEAFF
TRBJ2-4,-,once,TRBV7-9,TGTGCCAGCAGCTTAGGGTCGGCTAGGCGGTACTTC,CASSLGSARRYF
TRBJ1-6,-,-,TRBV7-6,TGTGCCAGCAGCCTCCTTCAGGGGTCCAATTCACCCCTCCACTTT,CASSLLQGSNSPLHF
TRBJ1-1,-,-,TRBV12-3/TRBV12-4,TGTGCCAGCAGTTTCAGGGAGGGCACTGAAGCTTTCTTT,CASSFREGTEAFF
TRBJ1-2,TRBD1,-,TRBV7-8,TGTGCCAGCAGCATACGACAGGGGGCGCTTGCTAGGCATGGCTACACCTTC,CASSIRQGALARHGYTF
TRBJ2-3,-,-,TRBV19,TGTGCCAGTATGGATGCCACAGATACGCAGTATTTT,CASMDATDTQYF
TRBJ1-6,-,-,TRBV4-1,TGCGCCAGCCTCGGATCTGGGAATTCACCCCTCCACTTT,CASLGSGNSPLHF
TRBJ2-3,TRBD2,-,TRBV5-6,TGTGCCAGCAGCTTTCCCAGCGGGAACCCCGTTGGCACAGATACGCAGTATTTT,CASSFPSGNPVGTDTQYF
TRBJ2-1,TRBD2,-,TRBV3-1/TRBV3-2,TGTGCCAGCAGCCAGATGCCCTCGACTGGACTAGCCCTCAATGAGCAGTTCTTC,CASSQMPSTGLALNEQFF
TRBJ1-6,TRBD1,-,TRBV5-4,TGTGCCAGCAGCGCCCCCGACAGGGCAAGTTCACCCCTCCACTTT,CASSAPDRASSPLHF
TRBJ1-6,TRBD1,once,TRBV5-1,TGCGCCAGCAGCTCTTACTCCTCGACAGGGACCCCCCTCCACTTT,CASSSYSSTGTPLHF
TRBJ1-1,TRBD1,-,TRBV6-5,TGTGCCAGCAGTTACTCTGCCAGGGACAGGAACACTGAAGCTTTCTTT,CASSYSARDRNTEAFF
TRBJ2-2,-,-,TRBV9,TGTGCCAGCAGCGTAGCCGCTTCGGGCGGGGAGCTGTTTTTT,CASSVAASGGELFF
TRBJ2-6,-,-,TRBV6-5,TGTGCCAGCAGTCCGGTGATCTCTGGGGCCAACGTCCTGACTTTC,CASSPVISGANVLTF
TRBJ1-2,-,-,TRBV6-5,TGTGCCAGCAGACCGGGACTAAACTATGGCTACACCTTC,CASRPGLNYGYTF
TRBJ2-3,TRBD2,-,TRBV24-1,TGTGCCACCAGTGAAACTAGCGGGAGAACCACAGATACGCAGTATTTT,CATSETSGRTTDTQYF
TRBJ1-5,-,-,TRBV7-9,TGTGCCAGCAGCTTAGATGGGGTCCAGCCCCAGCATTTT,CASSLDGVQPQHF
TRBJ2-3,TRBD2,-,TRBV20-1,TGCAGTGCGAGACTAGCGGATACGCAGTATTTT,CSARLADTQYF
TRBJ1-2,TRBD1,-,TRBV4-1,TGCGCCAGCAGCCCGCGACAGGGGGCAAGAGGCTACACCTTC,CASSPRQGARGYTF
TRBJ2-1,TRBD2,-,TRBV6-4,TGTGCCAGCAGTCTACTCGGCGGGGGGGCCGGCAATGAGCAGTTCTTC,CASSLLGGGAGNEQFF
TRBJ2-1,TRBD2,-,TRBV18,TGTGCCAGCTCAATCACCTTCCGACACATAGCGGGGGGGCCGGGTGAGCAGTTCTTC,CASSITFRHIAGGPGEQFF
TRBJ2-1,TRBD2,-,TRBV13,TGTGCCAGCAGCTTAACCGGGAGGGCCGCCTACAATGAGCAGTTCTTC,CASSLTGRAAYNEQFF